A single sample gave rise to the 8 T cell receptor beta chains below, sequenced in a study of patients and donors after allogeneic stem cell transplantation. A single record per CDR3 protein comes from TCRdb applying MiXCR to the RT-PCR reads. This sample yields over 350,000 distinct CDR3 sequences, of which roughly 17% are seen a single time; 7.2% belongs to the top ten. The sample comprised blood, either unsorted or a sorted T cell fraction (not recorded which). The source of these receptors is a human donor who was either an allogeneic HSCT recipient or a stem cell or donor lymphocyte infusion donor (not recorded which). It is not recorded whose cells these are; they may come from a transplant donor.

This clonotype has a handful of counts. This chain uses TRBV18 with TRBJ2-2; 12 nucleotides agree with TRBD2. After removal of 3 bases from V and 4 bases from J, the junction contained 6 bases not matched to a gene. Per germline, CDR1 KGHSH and CDR2 LQKENI. This CDR3 comprises 17 residues. The CDR3 protein is CASSPNGLAGLTGELFF. In DNA form, the CDR3 reads TGTGCCAGCTCACCGAACGGACTAGCGGGACTCACCGGGGAGCTGTTTTTT.

This chain connects TRBV20-1 to TRBJ2-5, with 7 bases aligning to TRBD1. Germline CDR1 DFQATT, CDR2 SNEGSKA (reference sequence). The CDR3 runs 15 residues. J was trimmed by 2 bases and V by 3 bases; bases with no gene match: 9. In nucleotides, the CDR3 is TGCAGTGCTAGTATCTTCAGACAGGGACAAGAGACCCAGTACTTC. Its protein is CSASIFRQGQETQYF.

The chain is built from TRBV3-1 and TRBJ2-7; 9 bases are a match to TRBD1. Germline V gene data show CDR1 as LGHDT and CDR2 as YNNKEL (reference sequence). The CDR3 extends over 17 amino acids. The trim removed 0 bases at V and 3 bases at J, leaving 9 bases unmatched. The CDR3 nucleotides read TGTGCCAGCAGCCAAGATAGGAGACAGGGGGAGCGCTACGAGCAGTACTTC. Protein: CASSQDRRQGERYEQYF.

This clonotype occurred a few times. The V gene is TRBV4-2, the J gene TRBJ1-5; D is unresolved. The V gene lost 0 bases and the J gene lost 6 bases, with 15 bases spanning the gap. This CDR3 is built from 16 residues. Germline-derived CDR1 and CDR2 are LGHNA and YNFKEQ. For the CDR3, the DNA is TGTGCCAGCAGCCAAGATCTGGGGAGGGCAGGTCAGCCCCAGCATTTT. It yields the protein CASSQDLGRAGQPQHF.

This clonotype was recorded a few times. V usage is TRBV5-1 and J usage is TRBJ1-4, with 9 bases matching TRBD1. CDR3 length: 15 amino acids. The junction had 5 bases not matched to a gene; V was cut back by 4 bases and J by 4 bases. Germline V gives CDR1 SGHRS, CDR2 YFSETQ. This CDR3 reads CASSPADRGNEKLFF. In DNA form, the CDR3 reads TGCGCCAGCAGCCCAGCGGACAGGGGTAATGAAAAACTGTTTTTT.

This clonotype has a count of ten or more. The chain has TRBV20-1 and TRBJ1-1; the D gene is possibly TRBD1 (5 bases). The CDR3 runs 13 residues. Trimming took off 3 bases at V and 4 bases at J, with 12 bases between the two ends. Germline CDR1 reads DFQATT; CDR2 reads SNEGSKA (reference sequence). The DNA of the CDR3 is TGCAGTGCTAGTTCAACCCAGGGCACTGAAGCTTTCTTT. Protein product: CSASSTQGTEAFF.

The sample holds a few counts of this clonotype. The chain joins TRBV4-3 to TRBJ2-3, with a possible D match to TRBD2 (6 bases). CDR1 and CDR2 (germline): LGHNA, YSLEER. V was shortened by 0 bases and J by 6 bases, with 10 bases between the two germline ends. This CDR3 is 14 amino acids long. The CDR3 sequence: CASSQELARDTQYF. The CDR3, as DNA: TGCGCCAGCAGCCAAGAACTAGCTCGGGATACGCAGTATTTT.

This chain links TRBV28 with TRBJ2-7, with D possibly TRBD2 on 5 matching bases. Trimming took 4 bases from V and 1 from J, leaving 14 bases between them. CDR3 length equals 15 residues. CDR1 and CDR2 (germline): MDHEN, SYDVKM. Here the CDR3 DNA reads TGTGCCAGCAGTTCGAGGGCCAAGGCATCCTACGAGCAGTACTTC. The encoded protein is CASSSRAKASYEQYF.